These T cell receptor beta chains were read from a single sample in a study of blood T cell repertoires in COVID-19. TCRdb keeps only in-frame clones here, not all; method: immunoSEQ multiplex PCR. The table includes over 200,000 clones, around 88% detected once. Sequencing was performed on PBMCs or T cells enriched from blood (not recorded which). The receptors shown here come from a man aged 40-49 years who had recovered from COVID-19. The CDR3 runs from the conserved cysteine through the conserved F or W. D genes are given only for firm matches. Clone size is shown for a subset of rows, as once, few, many or a class of expanded clone.

v_call	d_call	clone_size	j_call	cdr3_nt	cdr3_aa
TRBV24-1	-	-	TRBJ2-2	TGTGCCACCAGTCGGAGGGACCGGGCAGGTACCGGGGAGCTGTTTTTT	CATSRRDRAGTGELFF
TRBV19	TRBD1	-	TRBJ2-2	TGTGCCAGTAGTCTTGGGTTCAGGGGGCAGGCGAACACCGGGGAGCTGTTTTTT	CASSLGFRGQANTGELFF
TRBV19	TRBD1	-	TRBJ1-1	TGTGCCAGTAGTACCCCAGGGGGTCCGGGCGACGGAGCTTTCTTT	CASSTPGGPGDGAFF
TRBV19	-	-	TRBJ1-6	TGTGCCAGTAGCGAGGCGGCCTATAATTCACCCCTCCACTTT	CASSEAAYNSPLHF
TRBV4-2	-	-	TRBJ1-5	TGTGCCAGCAGCCAAGAAGGTACAGGGCATTCTCGGGAGCCCCAGCATTTT	CASSQEGTGHSREPQHF
TRBV27	TRBD2	once	TRBJ2-1	TGTGCCAGCGGGGGACTAGCGGGAGGTCCCCTTAACAATGAGCAGTTCTTC	CASGGLAGGPLNNEQFF
TRBV27	TRBD2	-	TRBJ2-3	TGTGCCAGCAGTTTGGGGGGACTAGCGGGGAGCACAGATACGCAGTATTTT	CASSLGGLAGSTDTQYF
TRBV5-6	-	-	TRBJ1-1	TGTGCCAGCAGCTTGGTTACGGGGGTGGTCACTGAAGCTTTCTTT	CASSLVTGVVTEAFF
TRBV7-8	TRBD1	once	TRBJ1-2	TGTGCCAGCAGCTTAGTTTCACAGGGTACAGGGGCTAACTATGGCTACACCTTC	CASSLVSQGTGANYGYTF
TRBV4-3	-	-	TRBJ1-5	TGCGCCAGCAGCCAAGACGGAGGGATCGATCAGCCCCAGCATTTT	CASSQDGGIDQPQHF
TRBV5-1	-	-	TRBJ2-3	TGCGCCAGCAGCCGGGGAGAGACTACAATCACAGATACGCAGTATTTT	CASSRGETTITDTQYF